This is a list of T cell receptor beta chains from one sample in a study of T cells in Graves' hyperthyroidism and ophthalmopathy. One entry per CDR3 protein, called by TCRdb with MiXCR from the multiplex PCR reads. This table has 730,000 or so distinct CDR3 sequences, approximately 18% appearing once. Input material: blood. Source of these receptors: a woman in her 50s with Graves' hyperthyroidism that later progressed to Graves' ophthalmopathy. The CDR3 runs from the conserved cysteine through the conserved F or W. Each record gives: clone size, J gene, D gene, V gene, CDR3 protein, CDR3 DNA. D genes are given only for firm matches. Size values are once, few and many counts, or a class for expanded clones, and some rows have none.

many	TRBJ1-5	TRBD1	TRBV11-2	CASSLGQGPNQPQHF	TGTGCCAGCAGCCTAGGACAGGGACCCAATCAGCCCCAGCATTTT
few	TRBJ2-7	TRBD1	TRBV9	CASSSPPGQEISEQYF	TGTGCCAGCAGCTCCCCCCCGGGACAGGAGATCTCCGAGCAGTACTTC
.	TRBJ1-2	.	TRBV29-1	CSDGTPAYGYTF	TGCAGCGATGGGACGCCCGCGTATGGCTACACCTTC
.	TRBJ1-6	TRBD1	TRBV19	CASRGTGRNSPLHF	TGTGCCAGTAGAGGGACAGGGAGAAATTCACCCCTCCACTTT
few	TRBJ1-3	.	TRBV9	CASSVARAGNTIYF	TGTGCCAGCAGCGTAGCCAGGGCTGGAAACACCATATATTTT
many	TRBJ1-1	.	TRBV6-1	CASTTAVHMNTEAFF	TGTGCCAGCACTACCGCTGTGCATATGAACACTGAAGCTTTCTTT
.	TRBJ2-7	.	TRBV20-1	CSARQVYEQYF	TGCAGTGCTAGACAGGTTTACGAGCAGTACTTC
.	TRBJ2-7	TRBD1	TRBV6-1	CASSPWTGQNEQYF	TGTGCCAGCAGCCCATGGACAGGGCAGAACGAGCAGTACTTC
many	TRBJ2-7	TRBD1	TRBV20-1	CSAHGQGAYEQYF	TGCAGTGCCCACGGACAGGGAGCCTACGAGCAGTACTTC
many	TRBJ1-2	TRBD1	TRBV6-5	CASSYPQGTGGGYTF	TGTGCCAGCAGTTACCCGCAGGGGACAGGTGGCGGCTACACCTTC
.	TRBJ1-3	TRBD1	TRBV2	CASSGTGNPGNTIYF	TGTGCCAGCAGTGGGACAGGGAATCCTGGAAACACCATATATTTT
many	TRBJ1-5	.	TRBV3-1	CASSQDRGVRQPQHF	TGTGCCAGCAGCCAAGATCGAGGGGTTAGGCAGCCCCAGCATTTT
.	TRBJ2-5	TRBD1	TRBV18	CASSPGARGQETQYF	TGTGCCAGCTCACCAGGGGCCAGGGGGCAAGAGACCCAGTACTTC
.	TRBJ2-3	.	TRBV19	CASSIFRVSTDTQYF	TGTGCCAGTAGTATATTTCGGGTTAGCACAGATACGCAGTATTTT
.	TRBJ2-2	TRBD1	TRBV6-1	CASDRGAGTGELFF	TGTGCCAGCGACAGGGGGGCCGGAACCGGGGAGCTGTTTTTT
.	TRBJ2-3	.	TRBV6-1	CASRQRSLSTDTQYF	TGTGCCAGCAGACAGAGATCCCTAAGCACAGATACGCAGTATTTT
.	TRBJ1-4	.	TRBV2	CASSPLNGQTGKLFF	TGTGCCAGCAGTCCATTGAACGGACAAACGGGAAAACTGTTTTTT
.	TRBJ1-3	.	TRBV5-6	CASSRGASSGNTIYF	TGTGCCAGCAGCCGTGGGGCAAGCTCTGGAAACACCATATATTTT
many	TRBJ2-7	TRBD1	TRBV20-1	CSAESGQGSYEQYF	TGCAGTGCCGAGTCGGGACAGGGGTCCTACGAGCAGTACTTC
.	TRBJ2-7	.	TRBV27	CASSSPERVVYEQYF	TGTGCCAGCAGTTCCCCGGAACGGGTTGTCTACGAGCAGTACTTC
few	TRBJ1-3	.	TRBV6-2/TRBV6-3	CASSLDRTAGNTIYF	TGTGCCAGCAGCCTAGACAGAACGGCTGGAAACACCATATATTTT
.	TRBJ2-7	.	TRBV10-3	CAISSDSYEQYF	TGTGCCATCAGTTCCGACTCCTACGAGCAGTACTTC
.	TRBJ2-6	.	TRBV6-9	CASSYRKGSGANVLTF	TGTGCCAGCAGTTACAGGAAAGGCTCTGGGGCCAACGTCCTGACTTTC
few	TRBJ2-7	.	TRBV6-6	CASSYDGFEELYEQYF	TGTGCCAGCAGTTACGATGGGTTCGAAGAATTATACGAGCAGTACTTC
few	TRBJ2-2	.	TRBV20-1	CSATLTGALTGELFF	TGCAGTGCTACCCTCACGGGGGCTCTGACCGGGGAGCTGTTTTTT
.	TRBJ2-2	TRBD2	TRBV7-2	CASSFFGLVSSGELFF	TGTGCCAGCAGCTTTTTTGGACTAGTTAGCTCCGGGGAGCTGTTTTTT
.	TRBJ1-3	TRBD1	TRBV9	CASSGITGAGNTIYF	TGTGCCAGCAGCGGAATAACAGGGGCTGGAAACACCATATATTTT
many	TRBJ1-2	TRBD1	TRBV5-1	CASSPGQGGYGYTF	TGCGCCAGCAGCCCTGGACAGGGGGGCTATGGCTACACCTTC
few	TRBJ2-7	.	TRBV7-9	CASSPILVSYEQYF	TGTGCCAGCAGCCCTATATTGGTTTCCTACGAGCAGTACTTC
.	TRBJ2-2	TRBD2	TRBV7-3	CASSSPSSGGGKTGELFF	TGTGCCAGCAGCTCACCGAGCAGCGGGGGGGGGAAAACCGGGGAGCTGTTTTTT
.	TRBJ2-1	.	TRBV5-1	CASSLGGLIYNEQFF	TGCGCCAGCAGCTTGGGGGGGTTGATATACAATGAGCAGTTCTTC
many	TRBJ2-3	.	TRBV3-1	CASSWGGRGTDTQYF	TGTGCCAGCAGCTGGGGCGGACGGGGCACAGATACGCAGTATTTT
few	TRBJ2-5	TRBD2	TRBV6-5	CASSYSESSGGYQETQYF	TGTGCCAGCAGTTACTCGGAGTCTAGCGGGGGCTACCAAGAGACCCAGTACTTC
many	TRBJ1-5	.	TRBV5-1	CASSPGTTSGLEQPQHF	TGCGCCAGCAGCCCTGGGACGACGTCAGGGCTTGAACAGCCCCAGCATTTT
.	TRBJ2-3	.	TRBV10-3	CAISPRTDTQYF	TGTGCCATCAGCCCGAGGACAGATACGCAGTATTTT
.	TRBJ2-3	TRBD2	TRBV24-1	CATSDGGLAGADTQYF	TGTGCCACCAGTGATGGGGGACTAGCGGGAGCAGATACGCAGTATTTT
many	TRBJ1-1	.	TRBV11-2	CASSISGQVNTEAFF	TGTGCCAGCAGCATATCAGGCCAGGTGAACACTGAAGCTTTCTTT
many	TRBJ2-7	TRBD1	TRBV2	CASSDPGQYISYEQYF	TGTGCCAGCAGCGACCCGGGACAGTATATCAGTTACGAGCAGTACTTC
many	TRBJ1-5	.	TRBV20-1	CSASPDNSNQPQHF	TGCAGTGCTAGCCCCGATAATAGCAATCAGCCCCAGCATTTT
many	TRBJ2-5	.	TRBV20-1	CSAFYSKTQYF	TGCAGTGCCTTTTACTCGAAGACCCAGTACTTC
few	TRBJ2-5	.	TRBV7-9	CASSPGTWETQYF	TGTGCCAGCAGTCCCGGGACATGGGAGACCCAGTACTTC
many	TRBJ2-2	.	TRBV3-1	CASSQAAGGTGELFF	TGTGCCAGCAGCCAAGCTGCAGGCGGAACCGGGGAGCTGTTTTTT
.	TRBJ2-1	.	TRBV27	CASSSLVASYNEQFF	TGTGCCAGCAGTTCCTTGGTTGCCTCCTACAATGAGCAGTTCTTC
.	TRBJ2-1	TRBD1	TRBV7-9	CASSKNMAGGFNEQFF	TGTGCCAGCAGTAAGAACATGGCAGGGGGCTTCAATGAGCAGTTCTTC
.	TRBJ1-1	.	TRBV18	CASSRGESTEAFF	TGTGCCAGCTCTAGAGGTGAGAGCACTGAAGCTTTCTTT
.	TRBJ2-5	.	TRBV19	CASSTTGTGETQYF	TGTGCCAGTAGTACTACAGGGACGGGAGAGACCCAGTACTTC
few	TRBJ1-6	.	TRBV6-1	CASKKRVLQPYNSPLHF	TGTGCCAGCAAAAAGAGGGTTCTGCAGCCCTATAATTCACCCCTCCACTTT
.	TRBJ1-3	TRBD1	TRBV7-9	CASSLGGQGRNTIYF	TGTGCCAGCAGCTTAGGCGGACAGGGACGAAACACCATATATTTT